The clone carrying this TCR beta chain was seen many times. A single record per CDR3 protein comes from TCRdb applying MiXCR to the 5' RACE reads. The sample records 200,000 to 250,000 distinct CDR3 sequences, about a sixth being singletons. The germline V gene encodes CDR1 MNHEY and CDR2 SVGEGT. The CDR3 loop spans 14 amino acids. Trimming stripped 5 bases from V and 2 bases from J, with 11 bases between. The sample belongs to a study of T-cell memory formation after mild COVID-19. Study overall: Clusters were largely donor specific.

The sequence derives from a man aged 18 to 35 who had mild COVID-19 (a few samples of this study predate the infection). Cell type and time point are not known. The rearrangement links TRBV6-2 or TRBV6-3 to TRBJ2-3; D may be TRBD1 (6 bases). Sequenced sample: PBMCs or a T cell subset sorted from them (not recorded which). The CDR3 here is CASSQGPDTDTQYF. The CDR3 nucleotides are TGTGCCAGCAGTCAGGGGCCCGACACAGATACGCAGTATTTT.